This is a list of T cell receptor beta chains from one sample in a study of T-cell memory formation after mild COVID-19. TCRdb analysed the 5' RACE reads with MiXCR anew, one entry per CDR3 protein. The sample contains 45,000 or so distinct CDR3 sequences, 6.6% of which appear only once. Sequencing input: PBMCs or a T cell subset sorted from them (not recorded which). These receptors all come from an adult who had mild COVID-19 (a few samples of this study predate the infection). Cell type and time point are not known. Each CDR3 is given with its conserved first and last residue. Each record gives: V gene, clone size, J gene, CDR3 length, D gene, CDR3 protein, CDR3 DNA. D genes are given only for firm matches. The size entry is marked missing in some rows and otherwise reads once, few, many or a size class.

v_call: TRBV7-2; clone_size: many; j_call: TRBJ2-2; cdr3_length: 13; d_call: -; cdr3_aa: CASSLDRPGELFF; cdr3_nt: TGTGCCAGCAGCTTAGACAGGCCCGGGGAGCTGTTTTTT
v_call: TRBV6-1; clone_size: -; j_call: TRBJ1-6; cdr3_length: 14; d_call: -; cdr3_aa: CASREQGGGSPLHF; cdr3_nt: TGTGCCAGCAGGGAACAGGGAGGAGGCTCACCCCTCCACTTT
v_call: TRBV12-3/TRBV12-4; clone_size: -; j_call: TRBJ1-2; cdr3_length: 12; d_call: TRBD1; cdr3_aa: CASSSGGYGYTF; cdr3_nt: TGTGCCAGCAGTTCAGGGGGCTATGGCTACACCTTC
v_call: TRBV12-3/TRBV12-4; clone_size: many; j_call: TRBJ2-5; cdr3_length: 13; d_call: TRBD2; cdr3_aa: CASRRTSRETQYF; cdr3_nt: TGTGCCAGCAGGCGGACTAGCCGCGAGACCCAGTACTTC
v_call: TRBV5-1; clone_size: many; j_call: TRBJ2-1; cdr3_length: 18; d_call: TRBD2; cdr3_aa: CASSFYSAGASVYNEQFF; cdr3_nt: TGCGCCAGCAGCTTCTACTCAGCGGGAGCGTCGGTGTACAATGAGCAGTTCTTC
v_call: TRBV19; clone_size: few; j_call: TRBJ1-2; cdr3_length: 13; d_call: -; cdr3_aa: CASSIGGLGGYTF; cdr3_nt: TGTGCCAGTAGTATAGGGGGTCTCGGTGGCTACACCTTC
v_call: TRBV6-2/TRBV6-3; clone_size: -; j_call: TRBJ2-1; cdr3_length: 15; d_call: -; cdr3_aa: CASSFTVSSYNEQFF; cdr3_nt: TGTGCCAGCAGTTTCACAGTTTCCTCCTACAATGAGCAGTTCTTC
v_call: TRBV6-5; clone_size: few; j_call: TRBJ1-1; cdr3_length: 15; d_call: TRBD1; cdr3_aa: CASSYSGTVNTEAFF; cdr3_nt: TGTGCCAGCAGTTACTCCGGGACAGTGAACACTGAAGCTTTCTTT
v_call: TRBV24-1; clone_size: few; j_call: TRBJ1-1; cdr3_length: 16; d_call: TRBD1; cdr3_aa: CATSATGTGAPTEAFF; cdr3_nt: TGTGCCACCAGTGCCACCGGGACAGGGGCACCCACTGAAGCTTTCTTT
v_call: TRBV19; clone_size: many; j_call: TRBJ2-1; cdr3_length: 16; d_call: -; cdr3_aa: CASSMSGGVSYNEQFF; cdr3_nt: TGTGCCAGTAGTATGTCCGGCGGCGTCTCCTACAATGAGCAGTTCTTC
v_call: TRBV4-3; clone_size: -; j_call: TRBJ1-2; cdr3_length: 15; d_call: -; cdr3_aa: CASSKEMVGDAGYTF; cdr3_nt: TGCGCCAGCAGCAAAGAGATGGTAGGGGACGCTGGCTACACCTTC
v_call: TRBV12-3/TRBV12-4; clone_size: -; j_call: TRBJ1-2; cdr3_length: 16; d_call: -; cdr3_aa: CASRRDGAGANYGYTF; cdr3_nt: TGTGCCAGCAGGCGGGACGGAGCCGGAGCTAACTATGGCTACACCTTC
v_call: TRBV6-5; clone_size: many; j_call: TRBJ1-6; cdr3_length: 16; d_call: TRBD1; cdr3_aa: CASRDREGSYNSPLHF; cdr3_nt: TGTGCCAGCAGAGACAGGGAAGGCTCCTATAATTCACCCCTCCACTTT
v_call: TRBV18; clone_size: few; j_call: TRBJ2-5; cdr3_length: 14; d_call: -; cdr3_aa: CASSPGEVKETQYF; cdr3_nt: TGTGCCAGCTCACCAGGGGAGGTGAAAGAGACCCAGTACTTC
v_call: TRBV27; clone_size: few; j_call: TRBJ2-1; cdr3_length: 15; d_call: -; cdr3_aa: CASSPRGTIYNEQFF; cdr3_nt: TGTGCCAGCAGTCCGAGGGGGACCATCTACAATGAGCAGTTCTTC
v_call: TRBV6-5; clone_size: many; j_call: TRBJ2-3; cdr3_length: 15; d_call: -; cdr3_aa: CASSRGSRIADTQYF; cdr3_nt: TGTGCCAGCAGCCGGGGAAGCAGGATAGCAGATACGCAGTATTTT
v_call: TRBV24-1; clone_size: many; j_call: TRBJ2-3; cdr3_length: 16; d_call: -; cdr3_aa: CATSDPQTASTDTQYF; cdr3_nt: TGTGCCACCAGTGACCCTCAGACAGCTAGCACAGATACGCAGTATTTT
v_call: TRBV29-1; clone_size: many; j_call: TRBJ2-2; cdr3_length: 14; d_call: TRBD1; cdr3_aa: CSVQTQGASGELFF; cdr3_nt: TGCAGCGTTCAAACACAGGGGGCATCGGGGGAGCTGTTTTTT
v_call: TRBV18; clone_size: -; j_call: TRBJ1-2; cdr3_length: 15; d_call: TRBD1; cdr3_aa: CASLPRTGSGYGYTF; cdr3_nt: TGTGCCAGCTTACCCAGGACAGGGAGCGGCTATGGCTACACCTTC
v_call: TRBV5-6; clone_size: many; j_call: TRBJ1-1; cdr3_length: 15; d_call: -; cdr3_aa: CASSLGDIFRTEAFF; cdr3_nt: TGTGCCAGCAGCTTGGGGGACATTTTTCGAACTGAAGCTTTCTTT